Listed below are T cell receptor beta chains from one sample, sequenced in a study of cytomegalovirus exposure and HLA in healthy donors. The protocol was immunoSEQ multiplex PCR, while the TCRdb copy is restricted to in-frame clones and leaves out a portion. There are 110,000 or so clones in the sample; 75% to 85% occur only once, and approximately 2% lies in the top ten. The sample was PBMCs. The receptors were sampled from a man aged 25-45 years in good health and CMV-seronegative. The CDR3 runs from the conserved cysteine through the conserved F or W. Fields, in order: D gene, J gene, clone size, V gene, CDR3 protein, CDR3 DNA. The D gene is left open where the match is weak. Clone size is stated in some rows and not others, as once, few, many or a class when expanded.

>TRBD1|TRBJ2-5|.|TRBV4-1
CASSQVGTGVETQYF
TGCGCCAGCAGCCAAGTGGGGACAGGGGTGGAGACCCAGTACTTC
>.|TRBJ1-1|.|TRBV5-1
CASSPGGDTEAFF
TGCGCCAGCAGCCCCGGGGGGGACACTGAAGCTTTCTTT
>.|TRBJ1-1|.|TRBV5-8
CASSLNGGGTEAFF
TGTGCCAGCAGCTTGAATGGGGGCGGAACTGAAGCTTTCTTT
>.|TRBJ2-7|.|TRBV5-1
CASSLTDSSYEQYF
TGCGCCAGCAGCTTGACAGATAGCTCCTACGAGCAGTACTTC
>TRBD1|TRBJ2-1|once|TRBV5-4
CASSGPGTGVNEQFF
TGTGCCAGCAGCGGCCCCGGGACAGGAGTCAATGAGCAGTTCTTC
>TRBD2|TRBJ2-2|.|TRBV28
CASSSLFLTSGRYTGELFF
TGTGCCAGCAGTTCCCTCTTCCTGACTAGCGGGAGGTACACCGGGGAGCTGTTTTTT
>TRBD1|TRBJ1-1|.|TRBV29-1
CSVDETGVEAFF
TGCAGCGTTGACGAGACAGGGGTTGAAGCTTTCTTT
>TRBD2|TRBJ2-3|.|TRBV5-4
CASSSGTTTDTQYF
TGTGCCAGCAGCTCCGGGACTACCACAGATACGCAGTATTTT
>.|TRBJ2-7|.|TRBV7-9
CASSTSVDYEQYF
.
>.|TRBJ1-1|.|TRBV5-1
CASSLPTGGRGVTEAFF
TGCGCCAGCAGCTTACCGACGGGGGGGAGAGGGGTCACTGAAGCTTTCTTT
>.|TRBJ1-1|.|TRBV29-1
CSVEPSGNREAFF
TGCAGCGTTGAACCCTCAGGGAATAGGGAAGCTTTCTTT
>TRBD1|TRBJ1-1|once|TRBV7-9
CASTLTGGTEAFF
TGTGCCAGCACCCTGACAGGGGGCACTGAAGCTTTCTTT
>TRBD1|TRBJ1-2|.|TRBV30
CAWSTPGQNYGYTF
TGTGCCTGGAGTACCCCGGGACAGAACTATGGCTACACCTTC
>TRBD2|TRBJ2-7|few|TRBV18
CASSPAGTSEGEQYF
TGTGCCAGCTCTCCAGCCGGGACTAGCGAGGGCGAGCAGTACTTC
>.|TRBJ1-1|.|TRBV6-1
CASRPREMNTEAFF
TGTGCCAGCAGGCCCCGGGAAATGAACACTGAAGCTTTCTTT
>.|TRBJ1-4|.|TRBV4-3
CASSSTSATNEKLFF
TGCGCCAGCAGCTCGACAAGTGCAACTAATGAAAAACTGTTTTTT
>.|TRBJ1-4|.|TRBV7-6
CASSLALRLTNEKLFF
TGTGCCAGCAGCTTAGCTCTTCGACTGACTAATGAAAAACTGTTTTTT
>TRBD1|TRBJ1-4|.|TRBV5-5
CASSPTGWGEKLFF
TGTGCCAGCAGCCCGACAGGGTGGGGTGAAAAACTGTTTTTT
>TRBD1|TRBJ2-6|few|TRBV2
CASSEDKGTGVDVLTF
TGTGCCAGCAGTGAAGATAAAGGGACAGGGGTGGATGTCCTGACTTTC
>.|TRBJ1-1|.|TRBV6-5
CASSRGMNTEAFF
TGTGCCAGCAGTCGGGGGATGAACACTGAAGCTTTCTTT
>TRBD2|TRBJ2-1|.|TRBV5-4
CASSRTSGGSSYNEQFF
TGTGCCAGCAGCCGGACTAGCGGGGGGAGCTCCTACAATGAGCAGTTCTTC
>.|TRBJ2-3|.|TRBV7-9
CASSFGQSTDTQYF
TGTGCCAGCAGTTTTGGACAGAGCACAGATACGCAGTATTTT
>TRBD1|TRBJ2-7|.|TRBV7-2
CASSPLGTVDYEQYF
TGTGCCAGCAGCCCACTGGGGACAGTGGACTACGAGCAGTACTTC
>TRBD1|TRBJ2-1|.|TRBV18
CASSPGQGYNEQFF
TGTGCCAGCTCACCAGGACAGGGGTACAATGAGCAGTTCTTC
>.|TRBJ2-5|.|TRBV5-1
CASSLLDIQETQYF
TGCGCCAGCAGCTTGCTGGACATACAAGAGACCCAGTACTTC
>.|TRBJ1-1|.|TRBV5-1
CASSKHQTGNTEAFF
TGCGCCAGCAGCAAACATCAAACAGGGAACACTGAAGCTTTCTTT
>.|TRBJ1-5|.|TRBV6-5
CASSHQPGYQPQHF
TGTGCCAGCAGTCACCAACCAGGGTATCAGCCCCAGCATTTT
>.|TRBJ2-2|.|TRBV5-4
CASSQDGKNTGELFF
TGTGCCAGCAGCCAGGACGGGAAGAACACCGGGGAGCTGTTTTTT
>.|TRBJ1-5|once|TRBV18
CASSPGESNQPQHF
TGTGCCAGCTCACCAGGGGAGAGCAATCAGCCCCAGCATTTT
>.|TRBJ2-3|.|TRBV29-1
CSVEGTAVDTQYF
TGCAGCGTTGAAGGGACAGCAGTAGATACGCAGTATTTT
>TRBD2|TRBJ2-7|.|TRBV11-2
CASSGSRLALEQYF
TGTGCCAGCAGCGGAAGCCGACTAGCGTTGGAGCAGTACTTC
>TRBD1|TRBJ1-3|.|TRBV4-1
CASSQGKDRAASNIYF
TGCGCCAGCAGCCAAGGGAAGGACAGGGCCGCGTCTAACATATATTTT
>.|TRBJ2-7|few|TRBV28
CASSSVVEQYF
TGTGCCAGCAGCAGCGTTGTCGAGCAGTACTTC
>.|TRBJ1-2|.|TRBV19
CASSIGRGDYGYTF
TGTGCCAGTAGTATCGGCCGGGGGGACTATGGCTACACCTTC
>.|TRBJ1-5|.|TRBV15
CATSRDSGVGNQPQHF
TGTGCCACCAGCAGAGATTCCGGGGTCGGCAATCAGCCCCAGCATTTT
>TRBD1|TRBJ2-7|.|TRBV19
CASRDRGFVEQYF
TGTGCCAGCCGGGACAGGGGGTTCGTCGAGCAGTACTTC